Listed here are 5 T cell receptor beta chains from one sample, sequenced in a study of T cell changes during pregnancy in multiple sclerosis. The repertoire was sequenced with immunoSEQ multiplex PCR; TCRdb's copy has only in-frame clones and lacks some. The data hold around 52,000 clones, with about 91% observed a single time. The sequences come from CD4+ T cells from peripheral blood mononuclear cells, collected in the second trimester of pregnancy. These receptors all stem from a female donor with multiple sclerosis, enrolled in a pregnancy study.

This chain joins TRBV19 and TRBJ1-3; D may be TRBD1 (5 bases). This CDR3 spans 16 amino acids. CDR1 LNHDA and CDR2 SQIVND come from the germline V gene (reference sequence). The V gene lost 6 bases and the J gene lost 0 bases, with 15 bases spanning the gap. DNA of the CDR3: TGTGCCAGTAGAACGACAGTTCTCCACTCTGGAAACACCATATATTTT. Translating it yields CASRTTVLHSGNTIYF.

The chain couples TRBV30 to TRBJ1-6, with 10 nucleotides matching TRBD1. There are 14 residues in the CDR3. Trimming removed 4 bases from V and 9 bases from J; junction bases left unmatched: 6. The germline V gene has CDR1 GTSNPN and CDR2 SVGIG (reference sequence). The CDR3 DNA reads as TGTGCCTGGATCAACGGGGACAGGGGTTCACCCCTCCACTTT. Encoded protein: CAWINGDRGSPLHF.

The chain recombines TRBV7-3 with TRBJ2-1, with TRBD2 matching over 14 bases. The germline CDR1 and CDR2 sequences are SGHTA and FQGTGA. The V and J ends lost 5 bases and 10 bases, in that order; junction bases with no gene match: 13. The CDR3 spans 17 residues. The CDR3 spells CASSPGLAGGSGEEQFF. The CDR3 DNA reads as TGTGCCAGCAGCCCTGGACTAGCGGGAGGCTCGGGGGAGGAGCAGTTCTTC.

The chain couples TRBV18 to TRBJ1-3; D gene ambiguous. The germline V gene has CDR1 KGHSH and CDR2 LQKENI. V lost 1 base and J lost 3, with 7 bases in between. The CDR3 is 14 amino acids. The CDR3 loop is CASSPQEVGNTIYF. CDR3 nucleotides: TGTGCCAGCTCACCACAAGAGGTTGGAAACACCATATATTTT.

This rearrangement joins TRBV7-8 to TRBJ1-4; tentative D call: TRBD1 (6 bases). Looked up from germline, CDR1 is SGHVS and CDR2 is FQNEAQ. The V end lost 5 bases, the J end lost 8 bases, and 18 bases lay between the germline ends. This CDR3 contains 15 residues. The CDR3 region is CASSTTGNSIEKLFF. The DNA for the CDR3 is TGTGCCAGCAGCACCACAGGGAATTCGATCGAAAAACTGTTTTTT.